This T cell receptor (beta chain) was captured in a study of human T cells and chemical hapten exposure. General study findings and limits: High-frequency TCRs, those above 1 in 1000, stayed the same after DPC sensitization.

Separate cDNA molecules received unique molecular identifiers, which the library attached to them. In the authors' workflow: Counts of TCRs in each sample centred on a median of about 95,000 and extended from approximately 20,000 to 700,000. TCRdb itself ran the reads through MiXCR, one entry per CDR3 protein. None of the V and J calls come from the authors' own analysis; TCRdb made them. In the table there are 120,000 or so distinct CDR3 sequences, about 8.9% of which are singletons. The study extracted total RNA from unfractionated whole blood. In its sample, this clonotype was seen many times. Its target is not known. The germline gives CDR1 KGHSH, CDR2 LQKENI. This CDR3 is 14 amino acids long. V gave up 4 bases and J gave up 8 bases; unmatched junction bases: 8.

This TCR was sampled from a human donor in good health. Some clones in this sample may be carry-over from other donors' samples. The sequencing sample was made of whole blood. The chain carries TRBV18 and TRBJ1-3, with TRBD1 identical over 7 bases. DNA of the CDR3: TGTGCCAGCTCACTAACAGGGGAGCAAGACACCATATATTTT. It codes for CASSLTGEQDTIYF.